This T cell receptor (beta chain) is drawn from a study of cytomegalovirus exposure and HLA in healthy donors. The overall study: An analysis done earlier identified 117 million unique TCR beta sequences from about 179 million T cells. Broader study findings: A highly shared variant cluster was judged a likely technical artifact.

Remarks on this clone: Its antigen is unknown.

Primers: 60 Vbeta forward and 13 Jbeta reverse. Sequencing was performed with immunoSEQ multiplex PCR; in TCRdb, only in-frame clones are kept and a portion is missing. The profile shows tens of thousands of clones, about 81% of them singletons. This CDR3 contains 15 residues. Germline V gene sequence: CDR1 SGHRS, CDR2 YFSETQ. Trimming stripped 0 bases from V and 7 bases from J, with 13 bases between. The V and J genes are TRBV5-1 and TRBJ1-4; D not certain. What was sequenced was PBMCs. The sequence was collected from a human donor in good health. In DNA, the CDR3 is TGCGCCAGCAGCTTGGCCGTAGACAATGTTGAAAAACTGTTTTTT. Protein product: CASSLAVDNVEKLFF.